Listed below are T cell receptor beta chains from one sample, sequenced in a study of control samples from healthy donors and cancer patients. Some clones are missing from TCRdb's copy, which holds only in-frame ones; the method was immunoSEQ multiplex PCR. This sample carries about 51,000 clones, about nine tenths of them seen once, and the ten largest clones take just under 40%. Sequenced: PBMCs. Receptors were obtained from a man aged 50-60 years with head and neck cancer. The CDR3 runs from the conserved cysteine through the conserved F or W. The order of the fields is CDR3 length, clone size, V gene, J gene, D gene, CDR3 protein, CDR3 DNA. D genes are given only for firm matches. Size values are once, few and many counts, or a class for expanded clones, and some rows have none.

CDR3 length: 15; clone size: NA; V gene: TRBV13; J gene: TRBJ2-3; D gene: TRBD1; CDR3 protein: CASSAGGQGTDTQYF; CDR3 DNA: TGTGCCAGCAGCGCAGGGGGACAGGGCACAGATACGCAGTATTTT
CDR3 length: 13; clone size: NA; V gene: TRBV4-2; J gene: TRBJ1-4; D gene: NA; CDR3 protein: CASSQDSREKLFF; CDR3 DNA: TGTGCCAGCAGCCAAGATAGTAGGGAAAAACTGTTTTTT
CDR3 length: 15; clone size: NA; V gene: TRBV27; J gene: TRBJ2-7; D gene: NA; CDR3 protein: CASSWGGGLPYEQYF; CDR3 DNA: TGTGCCAGCAGTTGGGGTGGGGGCCTTCCCTACGAGCAGTACTTC
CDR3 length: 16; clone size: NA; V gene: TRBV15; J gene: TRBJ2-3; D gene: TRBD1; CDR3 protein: CATSSASKGATDTQYF; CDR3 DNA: TGTGCCACCAGCAGTGCGTCCAAGGGGGCCACAGATACGCAGTATTTT
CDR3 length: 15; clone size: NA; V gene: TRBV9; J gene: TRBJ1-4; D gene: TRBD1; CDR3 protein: CASSPNRGHNEKLFF; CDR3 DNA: TGTGCCAGCAGTCCTAACAGGGGTCATAATGAAAAACTGTTTTTT
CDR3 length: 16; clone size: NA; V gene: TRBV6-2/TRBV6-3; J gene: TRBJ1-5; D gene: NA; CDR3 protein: CASSYTDTYSNQPQHF; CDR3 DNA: TGTGCCAGCAGTTACACCGATACATATAGCAATCAGCCCCAGCATTTT
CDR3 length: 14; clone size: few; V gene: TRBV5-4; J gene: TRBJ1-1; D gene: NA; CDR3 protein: CASSLAGVGTEAFF; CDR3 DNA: TGTGCCAGCAGCTTGGCCGGGGTGGGGACTGAAGCTTTCTTT
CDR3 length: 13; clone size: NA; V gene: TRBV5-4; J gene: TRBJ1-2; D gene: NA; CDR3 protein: CASSWTALNGYTF; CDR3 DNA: TGTGCCAGCAGCTGGACGGCTTTGAATGGCTACACCTTC
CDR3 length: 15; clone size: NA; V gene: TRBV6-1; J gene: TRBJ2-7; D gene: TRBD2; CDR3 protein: CASSEGLAGSYEQYF; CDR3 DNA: TGTGCCAGCAGTGAAGGGCTAGCGGGCTCCTACGAGCAGTACTTC
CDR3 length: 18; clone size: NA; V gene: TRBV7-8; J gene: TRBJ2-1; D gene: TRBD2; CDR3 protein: CASSWTRGSGGLRNEQFF; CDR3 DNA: TGTGCCAGCAGCTGGACGAGGGGCAGCGGGGGGCTCCGGAATGAGCAGTTCTTC
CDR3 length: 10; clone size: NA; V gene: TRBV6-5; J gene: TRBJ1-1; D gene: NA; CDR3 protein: CAPTSPEAFF; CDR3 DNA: TGTGCCCCCACGTCCCCTGAAGCTTTCTTT
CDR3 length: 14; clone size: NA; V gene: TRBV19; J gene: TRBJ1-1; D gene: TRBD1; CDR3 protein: CASSRQGRGTEAFF; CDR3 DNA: TGTGCCAGTAGTAGACAGGGGCGAGGGACTGAAGCTTTCTTT
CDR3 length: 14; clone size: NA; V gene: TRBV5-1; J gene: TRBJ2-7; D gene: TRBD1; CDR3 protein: CASSPGTGPYEQYF; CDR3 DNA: TGCGCCAGCAGCCCCGGGACAGGTCCCTACGAGCAGTACTTC
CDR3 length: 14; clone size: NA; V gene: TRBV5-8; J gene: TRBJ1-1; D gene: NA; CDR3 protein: CASSHEQGLGEAFF; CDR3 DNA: TGTGCCAGCAGCCACGAACAGGGCCTGGGTGAAGCTTTCTTT
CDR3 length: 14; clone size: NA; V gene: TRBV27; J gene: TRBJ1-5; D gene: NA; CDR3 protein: CASSLSLGYQPQHF; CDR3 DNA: TGTGCCAGCAGTTTATCTTTGGGGTATCAGCCCCAGCATTTT
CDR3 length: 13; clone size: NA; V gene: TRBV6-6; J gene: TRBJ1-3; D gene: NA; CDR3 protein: CASSGGAGNTIYF; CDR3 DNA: TGTGCCAGCAGTGGAGGGGCTGGAAACACCATATATTTT
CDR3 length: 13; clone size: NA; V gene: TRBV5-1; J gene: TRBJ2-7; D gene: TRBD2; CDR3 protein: CATSGGTYYEQYF; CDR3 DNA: TGCGCCACCTCGGGGGGGACTTACTACGAGCAGTACTTC
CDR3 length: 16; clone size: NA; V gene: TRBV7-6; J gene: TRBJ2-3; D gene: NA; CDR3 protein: CTSSLVASFGSDTQYF; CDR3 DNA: TGTACCAGCAGCTTAGTAGCTAGCTTTGGTTCAGATACGCAGTATTTT
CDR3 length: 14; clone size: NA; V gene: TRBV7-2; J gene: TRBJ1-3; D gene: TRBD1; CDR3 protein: CASSLRQGPNTIYF; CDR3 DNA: TGTGCCAGCAGCTTACGACAGGGCCCAAACACCATATATTTT
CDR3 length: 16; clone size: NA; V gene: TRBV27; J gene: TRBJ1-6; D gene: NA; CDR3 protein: CASSQTVNSYNSPLHF; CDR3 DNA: TGTGCCAGCAGCCAGACCGTGAACTCCTATAATTCACCCCTCCACTTT
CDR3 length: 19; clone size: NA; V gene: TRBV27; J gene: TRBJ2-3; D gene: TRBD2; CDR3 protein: CASSGTSGGAGRATDTQYF; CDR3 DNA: TGTGCCAGCAGCGGGACTAGCGGGGGGGCTGGCCGGGCGACAGATACGCAGTATTTT
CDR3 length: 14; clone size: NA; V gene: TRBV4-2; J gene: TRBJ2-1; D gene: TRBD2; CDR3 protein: CASSNSGRGNEQFF; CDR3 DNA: TGTGCCAGCAGCAATAGCGGGAGGGGCAATGAGCAGTTCTTC
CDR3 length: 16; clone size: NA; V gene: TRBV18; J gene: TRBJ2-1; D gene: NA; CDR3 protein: CASTQDRGRDTNEQFF; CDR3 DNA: TGTGCCAGCACTCAGGATCGGGGGCGGGACACGAATGAGCAGTTCTTC
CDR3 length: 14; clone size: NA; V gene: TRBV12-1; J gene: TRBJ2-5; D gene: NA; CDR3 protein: CASSFRGTQETQYF; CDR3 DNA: TGTGCCAGCAGCTTTCGGGGAACACAAGAGACCCAGTACTTC
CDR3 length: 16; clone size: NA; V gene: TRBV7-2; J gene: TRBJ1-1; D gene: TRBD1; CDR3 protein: CASSLRRQGLNTEAFF; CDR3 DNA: TGTGCCAGCAGCTTACGGCGACAGGGTTTAAACACTGAAGCTTTCTTT
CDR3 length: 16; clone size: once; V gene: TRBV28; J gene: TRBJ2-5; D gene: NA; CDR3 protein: CASRTAPWGTEETQYF; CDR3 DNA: TGTGCCAGCAGGACGGCACCTTGGGGGACCGAAGAGACCCAGTACTTC
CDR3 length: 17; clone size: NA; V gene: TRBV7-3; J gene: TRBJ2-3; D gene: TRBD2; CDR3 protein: CASSTGTSAFDTDTQYF; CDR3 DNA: TGTGCCAGCAGCACCGGGACTAGTGCTTTTGACACAGATACGCAGTATTTT